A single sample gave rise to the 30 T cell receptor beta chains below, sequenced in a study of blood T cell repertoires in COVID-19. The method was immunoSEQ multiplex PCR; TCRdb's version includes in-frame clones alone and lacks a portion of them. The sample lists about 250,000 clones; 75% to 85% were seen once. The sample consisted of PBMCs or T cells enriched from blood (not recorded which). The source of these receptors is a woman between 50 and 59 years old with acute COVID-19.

The CDR3 region is CAIGTGGTSEAGELFF. DNA of the CDR3: TGTGCCATCGGAACGGGGGGGACTAGCGAAGCCGGGGAGCTGTTTTTT. V and J are TRBV10-3 and TRBJ2-2; 10 positions match TRBD2. With 8 bases clipped from V and 6 bases from J, the junction kept 12 bases outside the gene matches. This CDR3 contains 16 residues. CDR1 and CDR2 (germline): ENHRY, SYGVKD.

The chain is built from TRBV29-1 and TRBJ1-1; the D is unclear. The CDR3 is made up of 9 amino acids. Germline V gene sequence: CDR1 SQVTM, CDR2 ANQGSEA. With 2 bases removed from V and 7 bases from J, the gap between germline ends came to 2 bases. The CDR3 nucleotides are TGCAGCGTTGAACTTGAAGCTTTCTTT. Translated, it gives CSVELEAFF.

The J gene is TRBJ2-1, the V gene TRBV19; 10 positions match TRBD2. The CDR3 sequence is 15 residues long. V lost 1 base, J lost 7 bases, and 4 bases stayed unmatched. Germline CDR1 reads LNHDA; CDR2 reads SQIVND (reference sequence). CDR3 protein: CASSIALAGSNEQFF. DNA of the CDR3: TGTGCCAGTAGTATAGCACTAGCGGGGTCGAATGAGCAGTTCTTC.

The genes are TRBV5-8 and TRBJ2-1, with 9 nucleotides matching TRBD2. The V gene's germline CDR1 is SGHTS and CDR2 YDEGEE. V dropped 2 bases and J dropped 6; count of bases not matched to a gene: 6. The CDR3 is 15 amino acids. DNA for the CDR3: TGTGCCAGCAGCTTCGTAAGCGGGGGGAGCAATGAGCAGTTCTTC. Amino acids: CASSFVSGGSNEQFF. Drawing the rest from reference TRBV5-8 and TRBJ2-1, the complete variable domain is EAGVTQSPTHLIKTRGQQATLRCSPISGHTSVYWYQQALGLGLQFLLWYDEGEERNRGNFPPRFSGRQFPNYSSELNVNALELEDSALYLCASSFVSGGSNEQFFGPGTRLTVL.

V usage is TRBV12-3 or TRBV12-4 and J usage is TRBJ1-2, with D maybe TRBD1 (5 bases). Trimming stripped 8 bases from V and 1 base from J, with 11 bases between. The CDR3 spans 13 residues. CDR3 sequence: CASSTGGNYGYTF. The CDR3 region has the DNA TGTGCCAGCTCGACCGGGGGTAACTATGGCTACACCTTC.

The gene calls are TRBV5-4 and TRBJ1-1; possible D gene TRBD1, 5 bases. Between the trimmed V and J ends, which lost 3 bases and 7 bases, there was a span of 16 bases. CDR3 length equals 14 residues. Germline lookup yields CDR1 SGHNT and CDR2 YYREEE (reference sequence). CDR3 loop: CASSSGDLLGEAFF. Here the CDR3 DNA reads TGTGCCAGCAGCTCGGGGGACCTTTTGGGTGAAGCTTTCTTT.

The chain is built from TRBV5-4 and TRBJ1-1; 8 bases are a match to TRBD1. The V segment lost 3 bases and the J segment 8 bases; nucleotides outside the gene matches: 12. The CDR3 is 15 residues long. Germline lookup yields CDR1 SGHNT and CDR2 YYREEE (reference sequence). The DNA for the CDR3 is TGTGCCAGCAGCTCTCCCGGGACAGGCTGGACCGAAGCTTTCTTT. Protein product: CASSSPGTGWTEAFF.

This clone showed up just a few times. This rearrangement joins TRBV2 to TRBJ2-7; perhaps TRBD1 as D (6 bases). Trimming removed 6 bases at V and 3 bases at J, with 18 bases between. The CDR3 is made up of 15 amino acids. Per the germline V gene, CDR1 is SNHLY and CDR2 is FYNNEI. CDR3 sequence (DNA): TGTGCCAGCAGACAGACAGGCGGAGGTGTCTACGAGCAGTACTTC. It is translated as CASRQTGGGVYEQYF.

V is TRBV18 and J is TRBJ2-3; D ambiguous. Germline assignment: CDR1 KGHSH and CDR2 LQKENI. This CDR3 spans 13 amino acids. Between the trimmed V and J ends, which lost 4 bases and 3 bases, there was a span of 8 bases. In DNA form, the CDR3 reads TGTGCCAGCTCACAGGCGGTAACAGATACGCAGTATTTT. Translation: CASSQAVTDTQYF. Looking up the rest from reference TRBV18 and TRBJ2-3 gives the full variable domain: NAGVMQNPRHLVRRRGQEARLRCSPMKGHSHVYWYRQLPEEGLKFMVYLQKENIIDESGMPKERFSAEFPKEGPSILRIQQVVRGDSAAYFCASSQAVTDTQYFGPGTRLTVL.

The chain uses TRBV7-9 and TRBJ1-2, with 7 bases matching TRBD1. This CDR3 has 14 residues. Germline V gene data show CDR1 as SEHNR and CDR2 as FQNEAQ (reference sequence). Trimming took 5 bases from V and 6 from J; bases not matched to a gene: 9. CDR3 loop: CASSLLDRDNGYTF. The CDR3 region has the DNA TGTGCCAGCAGCCTACTCGACAGGGACAATGGCTACACCTTC. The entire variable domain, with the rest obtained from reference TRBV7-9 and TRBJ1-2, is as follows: DTGVSQNPRHKITKRGQNVTFRCDPISEHNRLYWYRQTLGQGPEFLTYFQNEAQLEKSRLLSDRFSAERPKGSFSTLEIQRTEQGDSAMYLCASSLLDRDNGYTFGSGTRLTVV.

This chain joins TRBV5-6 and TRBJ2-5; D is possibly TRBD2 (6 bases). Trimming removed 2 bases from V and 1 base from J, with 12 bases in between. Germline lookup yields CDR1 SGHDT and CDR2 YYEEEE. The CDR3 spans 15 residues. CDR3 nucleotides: TGTGCCAGCAGCTTTGGGGGGAGCTTCCAAGAGACCCAGTACTTC. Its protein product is CASSFGGSFQETQYF. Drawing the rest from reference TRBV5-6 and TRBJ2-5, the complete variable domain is DAGVTQSPTHLIKTRGQQVTLRCSPKSGHDTVSWYQQALGQGPQFIFQYYEEEERQRGNFPDRFSGHQFPNYSSELNVNALLLGDSALYLCASSFGGSFQETQYFGPGTRLLVL.

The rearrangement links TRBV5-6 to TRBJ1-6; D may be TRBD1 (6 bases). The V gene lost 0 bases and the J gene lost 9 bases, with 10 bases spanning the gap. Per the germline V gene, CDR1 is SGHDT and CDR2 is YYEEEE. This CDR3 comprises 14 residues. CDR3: CASSLDRAGSPLHF. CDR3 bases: TGTGCCAGCAGCTTGGACAGGGCAGGTTCACCCCTCCACTTT.

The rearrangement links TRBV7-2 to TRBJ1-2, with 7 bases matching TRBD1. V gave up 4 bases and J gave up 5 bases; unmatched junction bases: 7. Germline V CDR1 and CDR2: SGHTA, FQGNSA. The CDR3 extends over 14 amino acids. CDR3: CASSSGQARYGYTF. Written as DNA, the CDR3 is TGTGCCAGCAGCTCCGGACAGGCGCGTTATGGCTACACCTTC.

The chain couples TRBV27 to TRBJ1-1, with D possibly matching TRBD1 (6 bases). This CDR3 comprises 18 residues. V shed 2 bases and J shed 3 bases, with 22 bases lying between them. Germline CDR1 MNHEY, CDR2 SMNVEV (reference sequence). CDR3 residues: CASSLNIGLGTRDTEAFF. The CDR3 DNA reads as TGTGCCAGCAGTTTAAATATTGGTCTTGGGACAAGGGACACTGAAGCTTTCTTT.

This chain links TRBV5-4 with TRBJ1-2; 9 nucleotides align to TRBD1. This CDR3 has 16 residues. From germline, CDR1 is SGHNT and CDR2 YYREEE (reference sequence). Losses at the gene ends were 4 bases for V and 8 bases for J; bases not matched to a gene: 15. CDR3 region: CASSLLLPGQGKGYTF. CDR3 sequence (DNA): TGTGCCAGCAGCCTACTCCTTCCGGGACAGGGTAAAGGCTACACCTTC.

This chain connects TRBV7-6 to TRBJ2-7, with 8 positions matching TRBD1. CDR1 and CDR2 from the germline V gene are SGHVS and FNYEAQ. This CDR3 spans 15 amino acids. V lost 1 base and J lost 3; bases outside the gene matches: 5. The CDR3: CASSLEQGTGYEQYF. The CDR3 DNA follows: TGTGCCAGCAGCTTAGAGCAAGGGACAGGCTACGAGCAGTACTTC.

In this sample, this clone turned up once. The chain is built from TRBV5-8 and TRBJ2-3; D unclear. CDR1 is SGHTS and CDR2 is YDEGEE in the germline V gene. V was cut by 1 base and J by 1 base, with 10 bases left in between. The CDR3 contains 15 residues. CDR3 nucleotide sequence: TGTGCCAGCAGCTTGTGGCGGCTTGGCACAGATACGCAGTATTTT. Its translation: CASSLWRLGTDTQYF.

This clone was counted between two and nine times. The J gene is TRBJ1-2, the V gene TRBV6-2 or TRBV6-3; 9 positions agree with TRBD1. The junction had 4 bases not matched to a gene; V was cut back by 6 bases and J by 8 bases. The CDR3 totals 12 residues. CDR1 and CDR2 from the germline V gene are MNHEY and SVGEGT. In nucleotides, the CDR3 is TGTGCCAGCAGCACAGGGGGCGAGGGCTACACCTTC. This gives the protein CASSTGGEGYTF.

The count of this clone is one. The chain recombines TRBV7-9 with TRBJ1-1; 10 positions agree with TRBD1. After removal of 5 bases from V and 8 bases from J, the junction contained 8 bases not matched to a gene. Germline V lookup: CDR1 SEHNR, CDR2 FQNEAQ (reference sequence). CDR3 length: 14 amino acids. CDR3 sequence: CASSPRQGAGEAFF. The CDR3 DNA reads TGTGCCAGCAGCCCGCGACAGGGGGCGGGGGAAGCTTTCTTT. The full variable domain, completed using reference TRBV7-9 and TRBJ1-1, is DTGVSQNPRHKITKRGQNVTFRCDPISEHNRLYWYRQTLGQGPEFLTYFQNEAQLEKSRLLSDRFSAERPKGSFSTLEIQRTEQGDSAMYLCASSPRQGAGEAFFGQGTRLTVV.

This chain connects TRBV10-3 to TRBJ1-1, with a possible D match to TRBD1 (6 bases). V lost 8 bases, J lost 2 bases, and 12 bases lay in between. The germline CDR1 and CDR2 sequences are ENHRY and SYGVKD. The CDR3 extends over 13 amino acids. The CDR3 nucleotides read TGTGCCATCTCAGACAGGACAAACACTGAAGCTTTCTTT. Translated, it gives CAISDRTNTEAFF.

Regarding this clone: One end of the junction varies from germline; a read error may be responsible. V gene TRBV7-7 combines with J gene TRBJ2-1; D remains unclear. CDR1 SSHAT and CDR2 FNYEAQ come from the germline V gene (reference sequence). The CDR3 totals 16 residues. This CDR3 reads CASSLESSSSYNEQFF. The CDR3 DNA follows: TGTGCTAGCAGCTTAGAATCCTCCAGCTCCTACAATGAGCAGTTCTTC.

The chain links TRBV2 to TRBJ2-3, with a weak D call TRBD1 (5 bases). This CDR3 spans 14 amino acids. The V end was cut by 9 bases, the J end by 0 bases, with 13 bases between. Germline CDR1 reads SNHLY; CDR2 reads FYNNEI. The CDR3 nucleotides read TGTGCCAGACCCCAGGGAACCAGCACAGATACGCAGTATTTT. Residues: CARPQGTSTDTQYF.

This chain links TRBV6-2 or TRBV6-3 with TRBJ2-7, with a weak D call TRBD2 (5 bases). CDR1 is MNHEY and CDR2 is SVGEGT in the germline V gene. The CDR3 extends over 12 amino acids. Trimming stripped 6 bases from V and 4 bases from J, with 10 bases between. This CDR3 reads CASSELVYEQYF. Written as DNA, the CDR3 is TGTGCCAGCAGCGAACTAGTTTACGAGCAGTACTTC.

CDR3 in amino acids: CASTPTGLSYEQYF. CDR3 nucleotides: TGTGCCAGTACCCCGACAGGGCTCTCCTACGAGCAGTACTTC. This sequence joins TRBV19 and TRBJ2-7, with TRBD1 identical over 7 bases. Germline-derived CDR1 and CDR2 are LNHDA and SQIVND (reference sequence). The CDR3 length is 14 residues. V lost 7 bases and J lost 0; bases outside the gene matches: 6.

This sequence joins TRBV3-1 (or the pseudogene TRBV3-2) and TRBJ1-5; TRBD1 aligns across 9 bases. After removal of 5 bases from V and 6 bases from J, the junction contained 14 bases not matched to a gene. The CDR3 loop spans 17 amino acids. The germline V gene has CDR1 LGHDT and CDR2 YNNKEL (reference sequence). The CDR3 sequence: CASSFPEQGASCQPQHF. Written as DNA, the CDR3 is TGTGCCAGCAGCTTTCCGGAACAGGGGGCGAGTTGTCAGCCCCAGCATTTT.

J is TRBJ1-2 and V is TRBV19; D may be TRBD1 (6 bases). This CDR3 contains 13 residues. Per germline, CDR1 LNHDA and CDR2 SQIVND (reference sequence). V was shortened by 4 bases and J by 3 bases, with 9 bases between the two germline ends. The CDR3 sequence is CASSTGQHYGYTF. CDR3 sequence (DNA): TGTGCCAGTAGTACTGGACAGCACTATGGCTACACCTTC.

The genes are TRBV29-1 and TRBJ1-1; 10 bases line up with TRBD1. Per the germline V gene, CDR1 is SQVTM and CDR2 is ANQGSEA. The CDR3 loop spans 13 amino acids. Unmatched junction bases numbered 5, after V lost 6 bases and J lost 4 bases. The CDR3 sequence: CSVVGQGGTEAFF. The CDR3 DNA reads TGCAGCGTCGTTGGACAGGGGGGCACTGAAGCTTTCTTT.

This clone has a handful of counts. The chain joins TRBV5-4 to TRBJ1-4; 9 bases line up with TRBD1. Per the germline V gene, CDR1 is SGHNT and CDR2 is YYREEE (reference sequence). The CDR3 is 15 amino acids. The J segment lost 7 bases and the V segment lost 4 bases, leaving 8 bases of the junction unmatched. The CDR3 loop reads CASSVRTGDTEKLFF. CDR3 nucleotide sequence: TGTGCCAGCAGCGTGAGGACAGGGGATACTGAAAAACTGTTTTTT.

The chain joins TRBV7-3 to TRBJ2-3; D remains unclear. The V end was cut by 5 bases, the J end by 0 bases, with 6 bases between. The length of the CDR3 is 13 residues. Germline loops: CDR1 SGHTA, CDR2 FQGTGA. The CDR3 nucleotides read TGTGCCAGCAGCATGTCTAGCACAGATACGCAGTATTTT. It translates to CASSMSSTDTQYF.

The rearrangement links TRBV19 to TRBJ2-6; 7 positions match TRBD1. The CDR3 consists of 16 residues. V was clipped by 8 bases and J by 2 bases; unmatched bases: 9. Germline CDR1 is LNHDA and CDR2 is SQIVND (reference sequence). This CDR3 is CASGPDRAPGANVLTF. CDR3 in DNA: TGTGCCAGTGGACCAGACAGGGCACCTGGGGCCAACGTCCTGACTTTC. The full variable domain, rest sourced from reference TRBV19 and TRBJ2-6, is DGGITQSPKYLFRKEGQNVTLSCEQNLNHDAMYWYRQDPGQGLRLIYYSQIVNDFQKGDIAEGYSVSREKKESFPLTVTSAQKNPTAFYLCASGPDRAPGANVLTFGAGSRLTVL.